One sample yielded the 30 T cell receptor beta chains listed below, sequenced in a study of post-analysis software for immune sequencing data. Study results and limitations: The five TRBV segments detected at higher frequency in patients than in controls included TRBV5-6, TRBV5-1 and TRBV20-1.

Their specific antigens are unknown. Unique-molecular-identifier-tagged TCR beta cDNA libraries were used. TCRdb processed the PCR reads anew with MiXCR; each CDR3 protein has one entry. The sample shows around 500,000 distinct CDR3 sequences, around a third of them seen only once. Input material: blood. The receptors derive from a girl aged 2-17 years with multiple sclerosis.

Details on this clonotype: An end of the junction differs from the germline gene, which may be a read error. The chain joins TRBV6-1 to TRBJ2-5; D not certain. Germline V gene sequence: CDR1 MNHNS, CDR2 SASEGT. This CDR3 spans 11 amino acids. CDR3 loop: CASSAQEAQYF. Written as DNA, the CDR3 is TGTGCCAGCAGTGCCCAAGAGGCCCAGTACTTC.

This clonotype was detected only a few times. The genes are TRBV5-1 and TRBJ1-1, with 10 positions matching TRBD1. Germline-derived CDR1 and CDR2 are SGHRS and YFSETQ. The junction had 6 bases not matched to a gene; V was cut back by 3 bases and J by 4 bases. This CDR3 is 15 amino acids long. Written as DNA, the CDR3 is TGCGCCAGCAGCTACTGGGACAGGGGAGGCACTGAAGCTTTCTTT. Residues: CASSYWDRGGTEAFF.

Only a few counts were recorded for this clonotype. DNA for the CDR3: TGTGCCAGCAGCTTAGTGGCGGGGGGGCCCGAAGAGACCCAGTACTTC. This encodes CASSLVAGGPEETQYF. This chain joins TRBV7-9 and TRBJ2-5; 9 bases map to TRBD2. The CDR3 covers 16 residues. J lost 3 bases, V lost 1 base, and 6 bases had no gene match. Germline CDR1 is SEHNR and CDR2 is FQNEAQ (reference sequence).

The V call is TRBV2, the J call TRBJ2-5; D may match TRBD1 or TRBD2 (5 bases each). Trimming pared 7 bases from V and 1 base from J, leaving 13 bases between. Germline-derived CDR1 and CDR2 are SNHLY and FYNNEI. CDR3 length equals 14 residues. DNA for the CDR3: TGTGCCAGCACCCGGTTGGGGACCCAAGAGACCCAGTACTTC. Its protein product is CASTRLGTQETQYF.

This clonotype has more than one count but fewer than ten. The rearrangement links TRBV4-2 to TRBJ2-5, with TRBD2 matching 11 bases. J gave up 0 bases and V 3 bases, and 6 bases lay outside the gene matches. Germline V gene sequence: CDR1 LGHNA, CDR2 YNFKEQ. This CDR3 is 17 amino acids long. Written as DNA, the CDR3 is TGTGCCAGCAGCCAGGTGGGACTAGCGGAGTACCAAGAGACCCAGTACTTC. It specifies CASSQVGLAEYQETQYF.

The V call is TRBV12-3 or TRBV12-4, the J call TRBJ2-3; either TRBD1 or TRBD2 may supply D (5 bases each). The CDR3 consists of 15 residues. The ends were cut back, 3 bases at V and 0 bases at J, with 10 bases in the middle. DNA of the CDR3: TGTGCCAGCAGTTTTGAGGGGCTAAGCACAGATACGCAGTATTTT. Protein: CASSFEGLSTDTQYF.

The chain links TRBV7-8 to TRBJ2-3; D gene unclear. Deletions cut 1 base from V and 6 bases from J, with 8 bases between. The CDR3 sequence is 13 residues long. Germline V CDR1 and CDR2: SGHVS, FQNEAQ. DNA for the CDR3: TGTGCCAGCAGCTTAGTAAATAGCGATACGCAGTATTTT. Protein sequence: CASSLVNSDTQYF.

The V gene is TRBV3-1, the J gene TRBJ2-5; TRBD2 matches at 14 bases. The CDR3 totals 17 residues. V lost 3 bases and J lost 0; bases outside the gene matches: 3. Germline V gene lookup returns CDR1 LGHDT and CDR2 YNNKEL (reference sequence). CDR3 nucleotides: TGTGCCAGCAGCCAGGGACTAGCGGGGGCGCACCAAGAGACCCAGTACTTC. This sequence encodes CASSQGLAGAHQETQYF.

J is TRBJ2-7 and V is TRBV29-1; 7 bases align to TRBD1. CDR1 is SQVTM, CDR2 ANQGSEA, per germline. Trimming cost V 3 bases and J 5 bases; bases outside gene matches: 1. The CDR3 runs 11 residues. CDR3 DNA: TGCAGCGTTGAGACAGGGAACGAGCAGTACTTC. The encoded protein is CSVETGNEQYF.

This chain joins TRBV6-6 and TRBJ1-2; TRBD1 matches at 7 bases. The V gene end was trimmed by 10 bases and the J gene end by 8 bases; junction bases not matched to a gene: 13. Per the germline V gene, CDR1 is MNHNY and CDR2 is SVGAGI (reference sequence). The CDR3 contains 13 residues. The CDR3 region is CATFPQGRGGYTF. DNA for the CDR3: TGTGCCACCTTCCCACAGGGGAGAGGCGGCTACACCTTC.

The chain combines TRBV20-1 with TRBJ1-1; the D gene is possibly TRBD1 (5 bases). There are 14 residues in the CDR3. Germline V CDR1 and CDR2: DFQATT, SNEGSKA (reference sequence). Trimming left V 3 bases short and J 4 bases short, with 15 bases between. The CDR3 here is CSARPSSGTTEAFF. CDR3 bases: TGCAGTGCTAGGCCCTCATCTGGGACCACTGAAGCTTTCTTT.

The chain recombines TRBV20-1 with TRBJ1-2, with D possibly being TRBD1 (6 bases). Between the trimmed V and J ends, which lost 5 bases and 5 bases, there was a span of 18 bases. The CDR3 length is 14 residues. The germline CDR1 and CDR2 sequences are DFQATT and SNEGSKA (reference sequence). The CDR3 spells CSAPKEGGLYGYTF. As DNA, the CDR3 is TGCAGTGCTCCTAAAGAGGGGGGCCTATATGGCTACACCTTC.

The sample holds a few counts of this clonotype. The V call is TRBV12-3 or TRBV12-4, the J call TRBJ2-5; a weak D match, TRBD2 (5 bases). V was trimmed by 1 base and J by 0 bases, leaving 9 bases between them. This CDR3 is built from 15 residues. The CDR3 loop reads CASSLGGHYQETQYF. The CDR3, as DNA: TGTGCCAGCAGTTTAGGAGGGCATTACCAAGAGACCCAGTACTTC.

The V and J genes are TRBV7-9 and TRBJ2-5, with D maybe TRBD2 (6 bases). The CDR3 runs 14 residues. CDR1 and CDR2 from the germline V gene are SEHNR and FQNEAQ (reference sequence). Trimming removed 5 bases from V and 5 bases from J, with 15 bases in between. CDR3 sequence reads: CASSARDRTETQYF. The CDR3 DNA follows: TGTGCCAGCAGCGCGCGGGACCGAACGGAGACCCAGTACTTC. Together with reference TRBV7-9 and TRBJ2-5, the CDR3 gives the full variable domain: DTGVSQNPRHKITKRGQNVTFRCDPISEHNRLYWYRQTLGQGPEFLTYFQNEAQLEKSRLLSDRFSAERPKGSFSTLEIQRTEQGDSAMYLCASSARDRTETQYFGPGTRLLVL.

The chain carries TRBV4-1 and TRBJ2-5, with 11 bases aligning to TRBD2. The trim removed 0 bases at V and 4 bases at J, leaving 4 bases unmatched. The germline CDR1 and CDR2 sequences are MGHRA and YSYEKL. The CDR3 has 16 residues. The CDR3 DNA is TGCGCCAGCAGCCAAGAGACTAGCGGGGACGGAGAGACCCAGTACTTC. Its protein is CASSQETSGDGETQYF.

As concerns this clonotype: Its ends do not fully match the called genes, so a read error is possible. Here the CDR3 DNA reads TGTGCCGGCAGTCCTCAGGGACAGTACCTTGGCTACACCTTC. Protein: CAGSPQGQYLGYTF. The chain links TRBV6-5 to TRBJ1-2, with 7 positions matching TRBD1. The CDR3 loop spans 14 amino acids. Germline CDR1 reads MNHEY; CDR2 reads SVGAGI.

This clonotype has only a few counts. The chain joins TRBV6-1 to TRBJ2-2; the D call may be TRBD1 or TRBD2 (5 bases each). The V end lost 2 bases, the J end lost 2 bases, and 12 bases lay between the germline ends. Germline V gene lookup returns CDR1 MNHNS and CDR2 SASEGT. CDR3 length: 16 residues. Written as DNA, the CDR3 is TGTGCCAGCAGTGAATATGAGGGGTCTAACACCGGGGAGCTGTTTTTT. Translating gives CASSEYEGSNTGELFF.

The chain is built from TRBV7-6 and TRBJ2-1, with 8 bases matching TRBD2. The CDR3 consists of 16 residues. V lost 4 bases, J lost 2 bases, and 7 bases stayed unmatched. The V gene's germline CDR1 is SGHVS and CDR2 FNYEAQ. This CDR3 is CASSSARGGTYNEQFF. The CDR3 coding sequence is TGTGCCAGCAGCTCAGCACGCGGGGGGACCTACAATGAGCAGTTCTTC.

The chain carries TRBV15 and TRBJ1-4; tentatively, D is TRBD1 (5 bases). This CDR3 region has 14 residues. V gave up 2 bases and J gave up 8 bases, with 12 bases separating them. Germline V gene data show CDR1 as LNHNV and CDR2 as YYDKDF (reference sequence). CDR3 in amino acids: CATSRTGDWEKLFF. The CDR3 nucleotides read TGTGCCACCAGCAGAACGGGGGATTGGGAAAAACTGTTTTTT.

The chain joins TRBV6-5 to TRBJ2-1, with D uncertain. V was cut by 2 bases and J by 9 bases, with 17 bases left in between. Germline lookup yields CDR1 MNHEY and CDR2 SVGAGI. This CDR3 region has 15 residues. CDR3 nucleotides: TGTGCCAGCAGTTACAACCTACACCTTAAGGGTGAGCAGTTCTTC. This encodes CASSYNLHLKGEQFF.

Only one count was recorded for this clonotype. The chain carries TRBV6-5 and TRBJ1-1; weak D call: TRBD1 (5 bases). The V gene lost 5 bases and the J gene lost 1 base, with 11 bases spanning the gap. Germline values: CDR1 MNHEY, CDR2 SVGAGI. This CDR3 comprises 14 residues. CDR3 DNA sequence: TGTGCCAGCAGTCTCGACGGGACGAACACTGAAGCTTTCTTT. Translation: CASSLDGTNTEAFF.

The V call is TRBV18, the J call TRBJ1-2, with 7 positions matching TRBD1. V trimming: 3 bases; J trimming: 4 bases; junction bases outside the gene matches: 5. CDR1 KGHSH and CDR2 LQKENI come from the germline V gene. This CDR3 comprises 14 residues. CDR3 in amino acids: CASSPGTESYGYTF. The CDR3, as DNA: TGTGCCAGCTCACCGGGGACAGAAAGCTATGGCTACACCTTC.

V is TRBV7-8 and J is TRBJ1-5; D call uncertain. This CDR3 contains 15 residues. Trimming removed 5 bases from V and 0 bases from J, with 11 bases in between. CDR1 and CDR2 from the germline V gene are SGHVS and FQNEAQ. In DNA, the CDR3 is TGTGCCAGCAGCCCCCGACATTATAGCAATCAGCCCCAGCATTTT. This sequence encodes CASSPRHYSNQPQHF.

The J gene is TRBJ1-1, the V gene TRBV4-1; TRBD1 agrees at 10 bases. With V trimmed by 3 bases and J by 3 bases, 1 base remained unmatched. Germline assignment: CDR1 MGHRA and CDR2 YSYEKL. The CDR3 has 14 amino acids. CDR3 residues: CASSHGTGDTEAFF. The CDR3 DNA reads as TGCGCCAGCAGCCACGGGACAGGGGACACTGAAGCTTTCTTT.

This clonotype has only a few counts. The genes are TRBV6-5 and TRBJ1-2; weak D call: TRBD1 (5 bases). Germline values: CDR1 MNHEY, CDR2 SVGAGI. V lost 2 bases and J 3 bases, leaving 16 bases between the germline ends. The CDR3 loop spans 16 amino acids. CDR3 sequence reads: CASSYPRGGADYGYTF. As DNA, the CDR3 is TGTGCCAGCAGTTACCCGAGAGGAGGGGCGGACTATGGCTACACCTTC.

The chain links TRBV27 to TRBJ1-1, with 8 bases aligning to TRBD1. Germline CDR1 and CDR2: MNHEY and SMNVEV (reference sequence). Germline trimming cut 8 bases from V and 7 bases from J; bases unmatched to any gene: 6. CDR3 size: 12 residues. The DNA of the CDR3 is TGTGCCAGCGGAACAGGGGGATTTGAAGCTTTCTTT. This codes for CASGTGGFEAFF.

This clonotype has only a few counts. CDR3 sequence reads: CASSPGTSGTPDTQYF. In DNA form, the CDR3 reads TGTGCCAGCAGCCCGGGGACTAGCGGGACCCCAGATACGCAGTATTTT. The chain uses TRBV3-1 and TRBJ2-3, with TRBD2 identical over 13 bases. Germline values: CDR1 LGHDT, CDR2 YNNKEL (reference sequence). J was trimmed by 4 bases and V by 4 bases; bases with no gene match: 5. The CDR3 runs to 16 residues.

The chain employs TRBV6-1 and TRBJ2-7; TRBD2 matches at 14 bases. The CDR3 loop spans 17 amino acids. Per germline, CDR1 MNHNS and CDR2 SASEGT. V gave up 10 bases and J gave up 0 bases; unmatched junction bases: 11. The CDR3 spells CAISGTSGGRSSYEQYF. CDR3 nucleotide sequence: TGTGCCATCTCCGGGACTAGCGGGGGCCGGAGCTCCTACGAGCAGTACTTC.

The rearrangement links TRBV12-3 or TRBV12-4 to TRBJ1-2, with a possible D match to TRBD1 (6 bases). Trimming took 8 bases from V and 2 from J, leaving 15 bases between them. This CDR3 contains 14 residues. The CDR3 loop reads CASRIGQPNYGYTF. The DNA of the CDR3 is TGTGCCAGCCGAATTGGACAGCCCAACTATGGCTACACCTTC.

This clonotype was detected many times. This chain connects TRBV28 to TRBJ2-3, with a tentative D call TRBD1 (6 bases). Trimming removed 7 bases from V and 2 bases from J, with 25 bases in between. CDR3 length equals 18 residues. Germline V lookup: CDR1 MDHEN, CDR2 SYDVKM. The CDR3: CASNQIPGQNTLTDTQYF. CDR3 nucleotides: TGTGCCAGCAACCAAATACCCGGACAGAATACTCTCACAGATACGCAGTATTTT.